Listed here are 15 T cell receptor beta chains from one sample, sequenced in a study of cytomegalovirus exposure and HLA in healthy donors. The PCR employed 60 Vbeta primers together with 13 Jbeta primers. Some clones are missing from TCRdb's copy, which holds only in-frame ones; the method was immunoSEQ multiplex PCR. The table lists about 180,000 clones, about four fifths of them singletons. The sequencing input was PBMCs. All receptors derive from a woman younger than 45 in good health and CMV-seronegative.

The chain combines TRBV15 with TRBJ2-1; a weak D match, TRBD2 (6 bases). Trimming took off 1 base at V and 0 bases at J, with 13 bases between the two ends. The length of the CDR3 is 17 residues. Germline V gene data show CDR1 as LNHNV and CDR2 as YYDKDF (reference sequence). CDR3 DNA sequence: TGTGCCACCAGCAGAGGCGGAGGGAGCCGCTCCTACAATGAGCAGTTCTTC. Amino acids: CATSRGGGSRSYNEQFF.

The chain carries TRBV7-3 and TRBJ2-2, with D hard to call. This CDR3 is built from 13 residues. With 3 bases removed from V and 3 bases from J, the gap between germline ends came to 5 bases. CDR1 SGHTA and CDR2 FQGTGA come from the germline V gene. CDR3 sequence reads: CASSFSHTGELFF. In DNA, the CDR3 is TGTGCCAGCAGCTTTAGTCACACCGGGGAGCTGTTTTTT.

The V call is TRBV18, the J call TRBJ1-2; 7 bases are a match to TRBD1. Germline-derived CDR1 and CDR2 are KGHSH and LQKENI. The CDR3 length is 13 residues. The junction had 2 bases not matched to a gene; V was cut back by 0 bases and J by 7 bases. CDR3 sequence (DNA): TGTGCCAGCTCACCACCAGGGGGCGGTGGCTACACCTTC. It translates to CASSPPGGGGYTF.

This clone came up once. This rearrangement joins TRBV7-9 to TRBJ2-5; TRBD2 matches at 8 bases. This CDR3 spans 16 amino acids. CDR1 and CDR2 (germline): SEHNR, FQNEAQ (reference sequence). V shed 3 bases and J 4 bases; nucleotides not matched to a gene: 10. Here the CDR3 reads CASSFAAGGRGETQYF. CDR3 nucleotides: TGTGCCAGCAGCTTCGCGGCGGGGGGTCGGGGAGAGACCCAGTACTTC.

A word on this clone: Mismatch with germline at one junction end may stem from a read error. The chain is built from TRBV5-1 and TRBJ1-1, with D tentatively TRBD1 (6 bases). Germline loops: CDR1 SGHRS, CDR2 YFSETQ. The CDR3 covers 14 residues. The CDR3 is CASSLDTRGAEAFF. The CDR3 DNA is TGCGCCAGCAGCCTAGATACCCGGGGGGCTGAAGCCTTCTTT.

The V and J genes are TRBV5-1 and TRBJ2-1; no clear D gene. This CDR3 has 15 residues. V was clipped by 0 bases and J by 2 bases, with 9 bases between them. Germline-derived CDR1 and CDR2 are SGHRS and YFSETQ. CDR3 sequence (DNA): TGCGCCAGCAGCTTGGACGGGTTTGCCTACAATGAGCAGTTCTTC. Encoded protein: CASSLDGFAYNEQFF. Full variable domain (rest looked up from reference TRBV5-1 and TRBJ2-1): KAGVTQTPRYLIKTRGQQVTLSCSPISGHRSVSWYQQTPGQGLQFLFEYFSETQRNKGNFPGRFSGRQFSNSRSEMNVSTLELGDSALYLCASSLDGFAYNEQFFGPGTRLTVL.

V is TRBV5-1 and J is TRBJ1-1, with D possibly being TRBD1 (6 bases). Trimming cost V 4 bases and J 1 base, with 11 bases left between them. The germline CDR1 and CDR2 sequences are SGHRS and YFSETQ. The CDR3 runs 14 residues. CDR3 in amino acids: CASSGRGGNTEAFF. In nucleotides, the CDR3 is TGCGCCAGCAGCGGACGAGGGGGGAACACTGAAGCTTTCTTT.

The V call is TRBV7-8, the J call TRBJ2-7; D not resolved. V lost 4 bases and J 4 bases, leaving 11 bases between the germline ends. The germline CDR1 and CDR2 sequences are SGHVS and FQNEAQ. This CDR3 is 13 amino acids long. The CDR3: CASSSPPRYEQYF. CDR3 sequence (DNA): TGTGCCAGCAGCTCACCTCCCCGGTACGAGCAGTACTTC.

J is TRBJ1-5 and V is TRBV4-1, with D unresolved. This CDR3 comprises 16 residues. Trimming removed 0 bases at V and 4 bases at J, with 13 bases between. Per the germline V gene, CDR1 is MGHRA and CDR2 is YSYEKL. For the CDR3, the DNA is TGCGCCAGCAGCCAAGATGGTTTCGCAGTGAATCAGCCCCAGCATTTT. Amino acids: CASSQDGFAVNQPQHF.

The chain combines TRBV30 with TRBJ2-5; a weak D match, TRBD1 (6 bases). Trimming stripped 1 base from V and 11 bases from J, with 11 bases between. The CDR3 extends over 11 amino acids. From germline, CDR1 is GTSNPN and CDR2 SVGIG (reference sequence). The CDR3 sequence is CAWSGGPVQYF. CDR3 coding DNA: TGTGCCTGGAGTGGGGGGCCAGTTCAGTACTTC.

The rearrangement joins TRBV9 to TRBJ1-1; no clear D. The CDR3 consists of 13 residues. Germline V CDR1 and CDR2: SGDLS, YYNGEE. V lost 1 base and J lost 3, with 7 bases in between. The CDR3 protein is CASSVKEDTEAFF. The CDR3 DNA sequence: TGTGCCAGCAGCGTAAAGGAGGACACTGAAGCTTTCTTT.

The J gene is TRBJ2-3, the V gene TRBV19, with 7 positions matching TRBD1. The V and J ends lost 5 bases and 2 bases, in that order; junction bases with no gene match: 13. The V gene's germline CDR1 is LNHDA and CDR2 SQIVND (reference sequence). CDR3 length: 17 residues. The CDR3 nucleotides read TGTGCCAGTAGTTCTTCCCCCGGGACAGTTTTCACAGATACGCAGTATTTT. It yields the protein CASSSSPGTVFTDTQYF.

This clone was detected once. CDR3 amino acids: CASSVAAGFQETQYF. In nucleotides, the CDR3 is TGTGCCAGCAGCGTAGCGGCAGGGTTCCAAGAGACCCAGTACTTC. V usage is TRBV9 and J usage is TRBJ2-5, with D possibly being TRBD1 (5 bases). With 0 bases removed from V and 1 base from J, the gap between germline ends came to 10 bases. CDR3 length: 15 amino acids. Germline lookup yields CDR1 SGDLS and CDR2 YYNGEE.

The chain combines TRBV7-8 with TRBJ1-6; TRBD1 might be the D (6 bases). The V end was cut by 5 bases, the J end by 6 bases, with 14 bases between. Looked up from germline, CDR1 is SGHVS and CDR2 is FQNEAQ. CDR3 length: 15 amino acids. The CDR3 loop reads CASSQRGGLNSPLHF. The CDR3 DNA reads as TGTGCCAGCAGCCAGAGGGGGGGCCTTAATTCACCCCTCCACTTT.

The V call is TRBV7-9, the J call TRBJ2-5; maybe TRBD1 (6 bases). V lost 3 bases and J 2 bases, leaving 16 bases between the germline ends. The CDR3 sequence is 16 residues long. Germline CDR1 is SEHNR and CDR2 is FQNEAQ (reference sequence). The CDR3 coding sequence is TGTGCCAGCAGCTTGGGGGCCCCCTCGGATCAAGAGACCCAGTACTTC. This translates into CASSLGAPSDQETQYF. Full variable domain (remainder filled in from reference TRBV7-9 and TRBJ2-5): DTGVSQNPRHKITKRGQNVTFRCDPISEHNRLYWYRQTLGQGPEFLTYFQNEAQLEKSRLLSDRFSAERPKGSFSTLEIQRTEQGDSAMYLCASSLGAPSDQETQYFGPGTRLLVL.